These 14 T cell receptor beta chains were sequenced from one sample in a study of cytomegalovirus exposure and HLA in healthy donors. PCR was performed using 60 Vbeta and 13 Jbeta primers. Libraries were prepared by immunoSEQ multiplex PCR; TCRdb keeps only in-frame clonotypes and omits some of them. The sample records hundreds of thousands of clones, roughly 78% being singletons. The material sequenced was PBMCs. Receptor source: a boy younger than 18 in good health and CMV-seronegative.

A few counts support this clone. V is TRBV29-1 and J is TRBJ1-2; 7 nucleotides line up with TRBD1. V was pared by 8 bases and J by 0 bases, with 9 bases of the junction left unmatched. The length of the CDR3 is 14 residues. Germline V gene lookup returns CDR1 SQVTM and CDR2 ANQGSEA. The CDR3 DNA sequence: TGCAGCTTCCTGGACAGGCCCACTAACTATGGCTACACCTTC. Translating it yields CSFLDRPTNYGYTF.

CDR3 coding DNA: TGTGCCAGCAGGCTCGGAACTATGCTTCCCTACGAGCAGTACTTC. Protein sequence: CASRLGTMLPYEQYF. This sequence joins TRBV11-3 and TRBJ2-7; unclear D gene. CDR1 and CDR2 from the germline V gene are SGHNT and YENEEA. V was clipped by 6 bases and J by 2 bases, with 17 bases between them. The CDR3 runs to 15 residues.

This clone was counted once. The chain recombines TRBV7-6 with TRBJ1-6; D might be TRBD1 (6 bases). V lost 1 base and J 8 bases, leaving 12 bases between the germline ends. Germline V gene sequence: CDR1 SGHVS, CDR2 FNYEAQ. The CDR3 length is 15 residues. For the CDR3, the DNA is TGTGCCAGCAGCTTAGGAGGGGGGGAGTATTCACCCCTCCACTTT. Its protein product is CASSLGGGEYSPLHF.

This clone was found a few times. The chain has TRBV7-9 and TRBJ2-1, with 7 nucleotides matching TRBD1. CDR1 SEHNR and CDR2 FQNEAQ come from the germline V gene (reference sequence). The CDR3 has 15 residues. Trimming took 5 bases from V and 3 from J; bases not matched to a gene: 7. CDR3 sequence: CASSTPGQNYNEQFF. Here the CDR3 DNA reads TGTGCCAGCAGCACTCCGGGACAGAACTACAATGAGCAGTTCTTC. The variable domain in full, completed from reference TRBV7-9 and TRBJ2-1, reads DTGVSQNPRHKITKRGQNVTFRCDPISEHNRLYWYRQTLGQGPEFLTYFQNEAQLEKSRLLSDRFSAERPKGSFSTLEIQRTEQGDSAMYLCASSTPGQNYNEQFFGPGTRLTVL.

The CDR3 sequence: CASSRRTGLNNEQFF. CDR3 nucleotides: TGTGCCAGCTCACGGAGGACCGGGCTCAACAATGAGCAGTTCTTC. This rearrangement joins TRBV18 to TRBJ2-1; TRBD2 might be the D (5 bases). Germline CDR1 is KGHSH and CDR2 is LQKENI. This CDR3 is built from 15 residues. V dropped 4 bases and J dropped 5 bases, with 15 bases sitting between them.

The chain combines TRBV5-1 with TRBJ2-7, with 11 positions matching TRBD2. The trim removed 5 bases at V and 3 bases at J, leaving 4 bases unmatched. The CDR3 is 14 amino acids. CDR1 and CDR2 (germline): SGHRS, YFSETQ. The CDR3: CASRGTSGNYEQYF. The CDR3 DNA sequence: TGCGCCAGCAGAGGGACTAGCGGCAACTACGAGCAGTACTTC.

The DNA for the CDR3 is TGTGCCGGGACAACAGGGAACTATGGCTACACCTTC. This translates into CAGTTGNYGYTF. The rearrangement links TRBV30 to TRBJ1-2; possible D gene TRBD1, 6 bases. The CDR3 is 12 residues long. Germline V gene data show CDR1 as GTSNPN and CDR2 as SVGIG (reference sequence). V dropped 8 bases and J dropped 2 bases, with 12 bases sitting between them.

This clone was picked up one time. The V gene is TRBV25-1, the J gene TRBJ2-5; the D gene is possibly TRBD1 (5 bases). V was pared by 6 bases and J by 4 bases, with 9 bases between. CDR1 MGHDK and CDR2 SYGVNS come from the germline V gene. The CDR3 extends over 12 amino acids. The CDR3 nucleotides read TGTGCCAGCAGGACAGCTGGAGAGACCCAGTACTTC. Translated: CASRTAGETQYF. The entire variable domain, with the rest obtained from reference TRBV25-1 and TRBJ2-5, is as follows: EADIYQTPRYLVIGTGKKITLECSQTMGHDKMYWYQQDPGMELHLIHYSYGVNSTEKGDLSSESTVSRIRTEHFPLTLESARPSHTSQYLCASRTAGETQYFGPGTRLLVL.

The chain links TRBV9 to TRBJ1-2; tentative D call: TRBD1 (5 bases). Germline V gene data show CDR1 as SGDLS and CDR2 as YYNGEE. This CDR3 comprises 15 residues. The V end was cut by 0 bases, the J end by 3 bases, with 12 bases between. The CDR3 reads CASSVGGGEDYGYTF. As DNA, the CDR3 is TGTGCCAGCAGCGTAGGTGGGGGGGAAGACTATGGCTACACCTTC.

The J gene is TRBJ2-7, the V gene TRBV27, with 12 nucleotides matching TRBD2. CDR3 length equals 15 residues. The junction had 5 bases not matched to a gene; V was cut back by 3 bases and J by 5 bases. From germline, CDR1 is MNHEY and CDR2 SMNVEV (reference sequence). CDR3 sequence: CASSFGTSGLDEQYF. The CDR3 DNA reads as TGTGCCAGCAGTTTTGGGACTAGCGGGCTCGACGAGCAGTACTTC.

The chain employs TRBV27 and TRBJ1-1; TRBD1 matches 7 bases. The V gene end was trimmed by 0 bases and the J gene end by 4 bases; junction bases not matched to a gene: 5. In germline, CDR1 is MNHEY, CDR2 SMNVEV (reference sequence). This CDR3 is built from 15 residues. CDR3 sequence: CASSLSKGATTEAFF. In DNA form, the CDR3 reads TGTGCCAGCAGTTTATCAAAGGGGGCGACCACTGAAGCTTTCTTT.

The gene calls are TRBV5-1 and TRBJ1-1; 8 bases fit TRBD1. CDR1 and CDR2 (germline): SGHRS, YFSETQ. J lost 7 bases, V lost 4 bases, and 6 bases had no gene match. The CDR3 is made up of 13 amino acids. The CDR3 protein is CASSLRGQVEAFF. Here the CDR3 DNA reads TGCGCCAGCAGCCTCAGGGGGCAGGTTGAAGCTTTCTTT.

There are a few counts of this clone. This chain joins TRBV15 and TRBJ1-5; D is undetermined. This CDR3 contains 13 residues. Trimming cost V 8 bases and J 1 base, with 9 bases left between them. Germline CDR1 LNHNV, CDR2 YYDKDF (reference sequence). This chain's CDR3 is CATGRQSNQPQHF. CDR3 in DNA: TGTGCCACCGGTAGACAAAGCAATCAGCCCCAGCATTTT. The whole variable domain, filled in from reference TRBV15 and TRBJ1-5, reads DAMVIQNPRYQVTQFGKPVTLSCSQTLNHNVMYWYQQKSSQAPKLLFHYYDKDFNNEADTPDNFQSRRPNTSFCFLDIRSPGLGDTAMYLCATGRQSNQPQHFGDGTRLSIL.

Turning to this clone: Distinct nucleotide sequences in the sample also encode this CDR3. J is TRBJ1-4 and V is TRBV5-1, with 7 bases that match TRBD1. V dropped 0 bases and J dropped 8; count of bases not matched to a gene: 4. There are 14 residues in the CDR3. Germline V gene lookup returns CDR1 SGHRS and CDR2 YFSETQ. CDR3 bases: TGCGCCAGCAGCTTGGGACAGGGAGACGAAAAACTGTTTTTT. It yields the protein CASSLGQGDEKLFF.